Below are 8 T cell receptor beta chains sequenced from a single sample in a study of graft-versus-host responses after intestinal transplantation. Libraries were prepared by immunoSEQ multiplex PCR; TCRdb keeps only in-frame clonotypes and omits some of them. This sample has 98,000 or so clones, with around 86% found just once. The material was PBMCs, obtained 255 days after intestinal transplant. These receptors originate from a human patient who received an intestinal transplant, so some T cells may come from the graft donor.

The rearrangement joins TRBV4-1 to TRBJ2-1; the match to TRBD2 covers 10 bases. Germline-derived CDR1 and CDR2 are MGHRA and YSYEKL. Trimming at V came to 1 base and at J to 7 bases, leaving 1 base not matched to a gene. CDR3 size: 14 residues. CDR3 bases: TGCGCCAGCAGCCAAGCTAGCGGGAGTAATGAGCAGTTCTTC. Residues: CASSQASGSNEQFF.

This chain connects TRBV15 to TRBJ1-6, with TRBD1 as a possible D gene (6 bases). In germline, CDR1 is LNHNV, CDR2 YYDKDF (reference sequence). The V end was cut by 0 bases, the J end by 7 bases, with 13 bases between. CDR3 size: 16 residues. CDR3: CATSRDWAGDNSPLHF. The CDR3 DNA follows: TGTGCCACCAGCAGAGATTGGGCAGGGGACAATTCACCCCTCCACTTT.

The chain has TRBV27 and TRBJ2-7; 9 nucleotides agree with TRBD1. V trimming: 4 bases; J trimming: 2 bases; junction bases outside the gene matches: 3. The CDR3 runs 14 residues. The germline CDR1 and CDR2 sequences are MNHEY and SMNVEV (reference sequence). CDR3 sequence reads: CASSWTGVTYEQYF. CDR3 nucleotide sequence: TGTGCCAGCAGTTGGACAGGGGTAACCTACGAGCAGTACTTC.

As regards this clone: The same CDR3 is also encoded by other DNA sequences in this sample. The rearrangement joins TRBV5-4 to TRBJ2-5; TRBD2 matches at 14 bases. CDR1 and CDR2 (germline): SGHNT, YYREEE (reference sequence). V lost 0 bases, J lost 2 bases, and 0 bases stayed unmatched. This CDR3 contains 16 residues. CDR3 coding DNA: TGTGCCAGCAGCTTGGGACTAGCGGGAGGGCAAGAGACCCAGTACTTC. Translation gives CASSLGLAGGQETQYF.

This rearrangement joins TRBV15 to TRBJ1-1; weak D call: TRBD1 (5 bases). This CDR3 has 16 amino acids. The V gene's germline CDR1 is LNHNV and CDR2 YYDKDF (reference sequence). Trimming removed 4 bases from V and 6 bases from J, with 21 bases in between. This CDR3 is CATSKGYPGVDPEAFF. The CDR3 DNA reads TGTGCCACCAGCAAGGGGTACCCGGGGGTGGACCCTGAAGCTTTCTTT.

The chain links TRBV28 to TRBJ1-1; D remains unclear. This CDR3 region has 12 residues. CDR1 and CDR2 from the germline V gene are MDHEN and SYDVKM. With 8 bases removed from V and 3 bases from J, the gap between germline ends came to 10 bases. CDR3 loop: CASSWVYTEAFF. Written as DNA, the CDR3 is TGTGCCAGCTCGTGGGTTTACACTGAAGCTTTCTTT. Filled out from reference TRBV28 and TRBJ1-1, the complete variable domain reads DVKVTQSSRYLVKRTGEKVFLECVQDMDHENMFWYRQDPGLGLRLIYFSYDVKMKEKGDIPEGYSVSREKKERFSLILESASTNQTSMYLCASSWVYTEAFFGQGTRLTVV.

The table lists this clone with a few counts. This rearrangement joins TRBV14 to TRBJ1-1, with a possible D match to TRBD1 (5 bases). V lost 5 bases and J 5 bases, leaving 12 bases between the germline ends. The CDR3 sequence is 13 residues long. Per germline, CDR1 SGHDN and CDR2 FVKESK. The CDR3 DNA is TGTGCCAGCAGCATCCCCGGGGGGACTGAAGCTTTCTTT. Its protein product is CASSIPGGTEAFF.

This clone was counted a single time. The chain uses TRBV27 and TRBJ1-2; the D gene is possibly TRBD1 (5 bases). V was shortened by 3 bases and J by 2 bases, with 10 bases between the two germline ends. Germline V lookup: CDR1 MNHEY, CDR2 SMNVEV (reference sequence). This CDR3 region has 14 residues. The CDR3 loop reads CASSFEGTNYGYTF. The CDR3 DNA reads as TGTGCCAGCAGTTTTGAGGGGACCAACTATGGCTACACCTTC.